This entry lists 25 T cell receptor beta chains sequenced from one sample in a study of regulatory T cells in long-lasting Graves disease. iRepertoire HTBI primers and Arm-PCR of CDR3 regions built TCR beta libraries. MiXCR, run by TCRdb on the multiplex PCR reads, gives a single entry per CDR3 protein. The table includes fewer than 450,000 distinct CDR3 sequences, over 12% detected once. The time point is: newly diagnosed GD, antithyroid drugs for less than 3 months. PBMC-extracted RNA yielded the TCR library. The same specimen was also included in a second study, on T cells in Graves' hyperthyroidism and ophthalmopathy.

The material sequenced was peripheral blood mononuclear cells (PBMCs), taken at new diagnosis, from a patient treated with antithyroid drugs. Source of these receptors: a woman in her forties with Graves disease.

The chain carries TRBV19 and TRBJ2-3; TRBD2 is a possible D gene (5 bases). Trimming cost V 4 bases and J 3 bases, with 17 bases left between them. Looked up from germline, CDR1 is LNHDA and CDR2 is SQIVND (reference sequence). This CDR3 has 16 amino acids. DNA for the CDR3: TGTGCCAGTAGTACTAGGAGCGGAGACCTAACAGATACGCAGTATTTT. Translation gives CASSTRSGDLTDTQYF.

DNA for the CDR3: TGTGCCAGCAGCTTGGCTGGGGGAAGGCACACTGAAGCTTTCTTT. Protein: CASSLAGGRHTEAFF. The chain employs TRBV5-4 and TRBJ1-1; D may be TRBD1 (5 bases). The CDR3 runs to 15 residues. Between the trimmed V and J ends, which lost 0 bases and 3 bases, there was a span of 12 bases. Germline lookup yields CDR1 SGHNT and CDR2 YYREEE (reference sequence).

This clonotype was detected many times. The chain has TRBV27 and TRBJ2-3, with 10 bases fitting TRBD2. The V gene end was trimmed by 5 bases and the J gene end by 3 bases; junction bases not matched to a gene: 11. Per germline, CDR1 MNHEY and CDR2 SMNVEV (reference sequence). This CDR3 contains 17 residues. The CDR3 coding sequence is TGTGCCAGCAGTATCCGGACTAGCGGAGTTCGGACAGATACGCAGTATTTT. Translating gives CASSIRTSGVRTDTQYF.

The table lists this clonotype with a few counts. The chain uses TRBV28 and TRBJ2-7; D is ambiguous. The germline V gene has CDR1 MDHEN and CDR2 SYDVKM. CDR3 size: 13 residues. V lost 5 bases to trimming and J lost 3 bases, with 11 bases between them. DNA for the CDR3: TGTGCCAGCAGTAATCCCTTAAACTACGAGCAGTACTTC. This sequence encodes CASSNPLNYEQYF.

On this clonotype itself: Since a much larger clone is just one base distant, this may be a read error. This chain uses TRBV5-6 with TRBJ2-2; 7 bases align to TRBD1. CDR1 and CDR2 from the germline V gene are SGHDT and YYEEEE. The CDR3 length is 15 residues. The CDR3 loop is CVSRADRPNTGELFF. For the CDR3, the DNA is TGTGTCAGCCGAGCGGACAGGCCGAACACCGGGGAGCTGTTTTTT.

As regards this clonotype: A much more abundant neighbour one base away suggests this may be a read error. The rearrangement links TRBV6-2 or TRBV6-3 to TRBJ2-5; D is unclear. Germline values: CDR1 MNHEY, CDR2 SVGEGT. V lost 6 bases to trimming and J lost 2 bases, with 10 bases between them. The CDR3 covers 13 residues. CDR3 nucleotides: TGTGCCAGCAGCGGAATCCCACAAGAGACCCAGTACTTC. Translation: CASSGIPQETQYF.

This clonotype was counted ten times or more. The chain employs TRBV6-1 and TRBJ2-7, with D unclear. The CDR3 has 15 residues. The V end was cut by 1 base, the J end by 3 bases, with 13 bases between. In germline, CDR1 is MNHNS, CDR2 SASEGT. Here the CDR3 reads CASSEGPDEVYEQYF. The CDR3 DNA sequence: TGTGCCAGCAGTGAAGGGCCAGACGAGGTCTACGAGCAGTACTTC.

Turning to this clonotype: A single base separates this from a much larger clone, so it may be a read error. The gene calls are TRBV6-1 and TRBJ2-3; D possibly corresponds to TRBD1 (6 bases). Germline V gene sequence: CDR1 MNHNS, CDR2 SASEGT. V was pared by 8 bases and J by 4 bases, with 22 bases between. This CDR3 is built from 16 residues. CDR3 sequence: CASGLQGLGIPDTQYF. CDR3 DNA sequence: TGTGCCAGCGGGCTTCAGGGGTTGGGCATCCCAGATACGCAGTATTTT.

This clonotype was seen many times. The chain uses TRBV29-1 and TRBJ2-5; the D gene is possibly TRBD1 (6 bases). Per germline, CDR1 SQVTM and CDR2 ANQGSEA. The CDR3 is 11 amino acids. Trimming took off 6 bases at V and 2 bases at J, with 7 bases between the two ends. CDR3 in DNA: TGCAGCGTCGGACAGCAAGAGACCCAGTACTTC. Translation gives CSVGQQETQYF.

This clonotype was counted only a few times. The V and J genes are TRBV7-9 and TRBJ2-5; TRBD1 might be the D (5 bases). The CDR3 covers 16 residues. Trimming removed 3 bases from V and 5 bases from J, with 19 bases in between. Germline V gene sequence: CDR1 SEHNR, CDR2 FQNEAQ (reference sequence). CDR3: CASSLETDTNSETQYF. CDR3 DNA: TGTGCCAGCAGCTTGGAAACGGACACTAACTCGGAGACCCAGTACTTC. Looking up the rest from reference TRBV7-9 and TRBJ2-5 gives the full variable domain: DTGVSQNPRHKITKRGQNVTFRCDPISEHNRLYWYRQTLGQGPEFLTYFQNEAQLEKSRLLSDRFSAERPKGSFSTLEIQRTEQGDSAMYLCASSLETDTNSETQYFGPGTRLLVL.

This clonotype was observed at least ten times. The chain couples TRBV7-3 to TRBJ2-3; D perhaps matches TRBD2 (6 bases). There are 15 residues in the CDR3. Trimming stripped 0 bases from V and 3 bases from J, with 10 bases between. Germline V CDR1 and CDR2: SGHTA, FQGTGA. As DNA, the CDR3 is TGTGCCAGCAGCTTAACTAGCGGAGAAACAGATACGCAGTATTTT. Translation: CASSLTSGETDTQYF.

The CDR3: CASSDRRDTQYF. The CDR3 DNA is TGTGCCAGCTCGGACAGGCGGGATACGCAGTATTTT. The chain is built from TRBV28 and TRBJ2-3; 7 bases align to TRBD1. From germline, CDR1 is MDHEN and CDR2 SYDVKM. V dropped 8 bases and J dropped 6; count of bases not matched to a gene: 5. The CDR3 length is 12 residues. The complete variable domain, with remaining parts taken from reference TRBV28 and TRBJ2-3, reads DVKVTQSSRYLVKRTGEKVFLECVQDMDHENMFWYRQDPGLGLRLIYFSYDVKMKEKGDIPEGYSVSREKKERFSLILESASTNQTSMYLCASSDRRDTQYFGPGTRLTVL.

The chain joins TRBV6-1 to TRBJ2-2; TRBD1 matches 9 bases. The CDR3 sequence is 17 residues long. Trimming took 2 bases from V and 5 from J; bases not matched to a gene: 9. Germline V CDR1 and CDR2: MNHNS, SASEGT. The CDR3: CASSERTGQGETGELFF. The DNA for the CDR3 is TGTGCCAGCAGTGAAAGGACGGGACAGGGCGAGACCGGGGAGCTGTTTTTT.

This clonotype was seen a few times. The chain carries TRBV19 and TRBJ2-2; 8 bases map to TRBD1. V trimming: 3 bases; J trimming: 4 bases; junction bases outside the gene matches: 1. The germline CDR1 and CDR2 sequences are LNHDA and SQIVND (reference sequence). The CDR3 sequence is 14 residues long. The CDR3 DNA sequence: TGTGCCAGTAGTATTCAGGGGGCCACCGGGGAGCTGTTTTTT. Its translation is CASSIQGATGELFF.

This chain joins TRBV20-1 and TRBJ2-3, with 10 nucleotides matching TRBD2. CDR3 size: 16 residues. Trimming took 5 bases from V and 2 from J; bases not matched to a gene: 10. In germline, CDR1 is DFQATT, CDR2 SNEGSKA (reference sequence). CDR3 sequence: CSARPLLAGHTDTQYF. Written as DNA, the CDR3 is TGCAGTGCTCGCCCTCTACTAGCGGGGCACACAGATACGCAGTATTTT.

Here the CDR3 DNA reads TGTGCCAGCAGTAACGGGACTACCAAGCAGTTCTTC. Translation gives CASSNGTTKQFF. The genes are TRBV6-1 and TRBJ2-1, with TRBD2 matching 7 bases. This CDR3 has 12 amino acids. J lost 11 bases, V lost 5 bases, and 6 bases had no gene match. Germline assignment: CDR1 MNHNS and CDR2 SASEGT.

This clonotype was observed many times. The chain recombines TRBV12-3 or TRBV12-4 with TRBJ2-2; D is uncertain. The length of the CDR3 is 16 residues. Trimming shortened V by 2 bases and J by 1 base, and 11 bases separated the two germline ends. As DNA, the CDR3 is TGTGCCAGCAGTTTAACTCCCACTCTGAACACCGGGGAGCTGTTTTTT. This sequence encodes CASSLTPTLNTGELFF.

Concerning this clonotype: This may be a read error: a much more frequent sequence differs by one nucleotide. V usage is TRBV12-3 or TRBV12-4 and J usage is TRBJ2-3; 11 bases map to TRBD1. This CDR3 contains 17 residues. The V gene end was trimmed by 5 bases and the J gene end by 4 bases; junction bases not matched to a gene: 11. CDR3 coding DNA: TGTGCCAGCAGTCCCGCCCCGGGACAGGGGGGCTCAGATACGCAGTATTTT. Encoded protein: CASSPAPGQGGSDTQYF.

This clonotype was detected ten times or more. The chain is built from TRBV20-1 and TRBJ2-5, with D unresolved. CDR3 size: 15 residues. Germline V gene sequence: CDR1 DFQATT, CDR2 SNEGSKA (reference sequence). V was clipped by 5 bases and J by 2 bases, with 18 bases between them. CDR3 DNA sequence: TGCAGTGCTCCCGTCTCGGGCAGCCGACAAGAGACCCAGTACTTC. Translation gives CSAPVSGSRQETQYF.

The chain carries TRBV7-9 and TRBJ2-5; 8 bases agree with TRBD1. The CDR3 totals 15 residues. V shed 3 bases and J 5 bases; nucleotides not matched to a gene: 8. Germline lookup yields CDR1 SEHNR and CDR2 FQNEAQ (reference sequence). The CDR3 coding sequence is TGTGCCAGCAGCTTCGGACAGGGAGTAGCGGAGACCCAGTACTTC. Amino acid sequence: CASSFGQGVAETQYF.

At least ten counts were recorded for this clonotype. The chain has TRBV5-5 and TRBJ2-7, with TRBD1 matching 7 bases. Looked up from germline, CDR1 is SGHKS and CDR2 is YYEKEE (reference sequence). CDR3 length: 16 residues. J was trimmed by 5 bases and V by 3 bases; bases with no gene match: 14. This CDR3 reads CASSSRGDRWKDEQYF. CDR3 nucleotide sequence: TGTGCCAGCAGCTCCCGAGGGGACAGATGGAAAGACGAGCAGTACTTC.

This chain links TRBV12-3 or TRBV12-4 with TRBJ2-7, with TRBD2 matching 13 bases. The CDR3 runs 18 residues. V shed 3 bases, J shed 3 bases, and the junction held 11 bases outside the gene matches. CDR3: CASSFRGTSGTTVYEQYF. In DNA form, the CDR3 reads TGTGCCAGCAGTTTCCGGGGGACTAGCGGGACCACGGTCTACGAGCAGTACTTC.

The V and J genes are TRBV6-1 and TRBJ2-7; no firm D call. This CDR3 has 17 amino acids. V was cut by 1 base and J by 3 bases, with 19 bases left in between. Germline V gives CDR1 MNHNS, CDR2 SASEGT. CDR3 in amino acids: CASSEEIQLEIFYEQYF. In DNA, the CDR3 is TGTGCCAGCAGTGAAGAGATTCAGCTGGAGATTTTCTACGAGCAGTACTTC.

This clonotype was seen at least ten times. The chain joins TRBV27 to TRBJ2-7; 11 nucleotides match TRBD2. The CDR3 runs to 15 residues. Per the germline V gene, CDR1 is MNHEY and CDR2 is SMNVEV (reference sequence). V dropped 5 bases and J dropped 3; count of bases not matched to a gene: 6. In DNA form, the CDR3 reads TGTGCCAGCAGTAACGAACTAGCGGGAGTCTACGAGCAGTACTTC. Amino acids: CASSNELAGVYEQYF.

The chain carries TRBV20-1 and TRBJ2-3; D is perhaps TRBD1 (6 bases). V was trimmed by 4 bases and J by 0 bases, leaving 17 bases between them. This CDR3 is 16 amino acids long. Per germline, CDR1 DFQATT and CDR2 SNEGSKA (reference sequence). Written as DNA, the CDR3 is TGCAGTGCTATCCCCGGAGAGGGGGTTAGCACAGATACGCAGTATTTT. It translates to CSAIPGEGVSTDTQYF.